This TCR beta chain appears in the sequencing data of a study of T cells in localized non-small cell lung cancer. The protocol was immunoSEQ multiplex PCR, while the TCRdb copy is restricted to in-frame clones and leaves out a portion. The sample holds some 39,000 clones, more than 80% seen once. Notes on this clone: The antigen is unknown.

The CDR3 is made up of 16 amino acids. V gave up 0 bases and J gave up 2 bases, with 14 bases separating them. CDR1 and CDR2 from the germline V gene are LNHNV and YYDKDF (reference sequence). Whole-study findings and limits: Among the top 100 tumor clones, a median approximately 55 appeared in adjacent lung. Tumor showed lower T cell clonality than uninvolved adjacent lung, where it was highest. Multi-region tumor sequencing was not done, so intratumor heterogeneity could not be excluded. Longer overall survival was seen with higher T cell density measured in blood.

The sequence derives from a male donor aged 60 or over with stage II lung adenocarcinoma. The chain recombines TRBV15 with TRBJ2-7, with D maybe TRBD1 (6 bases). Source: peripheral blood mononuclear cells, taken before any cancer treatment. DNA of the CDR3: TGTGCCACCAGCAGAGAGGGGGCCGGCTGGGCCTACGAGCAGTACTTC. The encoded protein is CATSREGAGWAYEQYF.